The 12 T cell receptor beta chains reported below all come from one sample, sequenced in a study of radiation and T cells in renal cell carcinoma. Measured with immunoSEQ multiplex PCR; TCRdb has only the in-frame clones, and not every one. Counted here are around 15,000 clones, 55% to 70% occurring once; the ten biggest clones make up over 10%. Treatment given: treatment-naive control, cytoreductive nephrectomy. Material: tumor tissue, obtained from a patient whose treatment was nephrectomy without radiotherapy. The source is a man between 45 and 60 years old with renal cell carcinoma.

The V gene is TRBV7-2, the J gene TRBJ2-7; TRBD1 aligns across 9 bases. The CDR3 contains 17 residues. Germline trimming cut 3 bases from V and 1 base from J; bases unmatched to any gene: 10. CDR1 and CDR2 from the germline V gene are SGHTA and FQGNSA. CDR3 region: CASSFRGGQGRSYEQYF. Written as DNA, the CDR3 is TGTGCCAGCAGCTTTAGGGGGGGACAGGGTCGGTCCTACGAGCAGTACTTC.

The rearrangement uses TRBV4-2 and TRBJ2-1; D is unclear. Germline CDR1 is LGHNA and CDR2 is YNFKEQ. This CDR3 spans 17 amino acids. V shed 1 base and J shed 0 bases, with 13 bases lying between them. In DNA form, the CDR3 reads TGTGCCAGCAGCCAAGTTACCCGCACCTCCTCCTACAATGAGCAGTTCTTC. Residues: CASSQVTRTSSYNEQFF.

This clone is medium-sized by share. This chain connects TRBV9 to TRBJ1-1; perhaps TRBD1 as D (5 bases). Between the trimmed V and J ends, which lost 3 bases and 3 bases, there was a span of 12 bases. The CDR3 covers 14 residues. Germline V gives CDR1 SGDLS, CDR2 YYNGEE. The CDR3: CASSAQVRDTEAFF. CDR3 sequence (DNA): TGTGCCAGCAGCGCACAGGTGAGGGACACTGAAGCTTTCTTT. The full variable domain, rest sourced from reference TRBV9 and TRBJ1-1, is DSGVTQTPKHLITATGQRVTLRCSPRSGDLSVYWYQQSLDQGLQFLIQYYNGEERAKGNILERFSAQQFPDLHSELNLSSLELGDSALYFCASSAQVRDTEAFFGQGTRLTVV.

This clone was recorded a few times. The rearrangement uses TRBV2 and TRBJ1-1; D is uncertain. Germline V lookup: CDR1 SNHLY, CDR2 FYNNEI. CDR3 length equals 13 residues. The V end was cut by 4 bases, the J end by 1 base, with 7 bases between. DNA of the CDR3: TGTGCCAGCAGTGCCCTGACGAACACTGAAGCTTTCTTT. Translating gives CASSALTNTEAFF.

The chain links TRBV5-1 to TRBJ2-1; TRBD1 or TRBD2 may be the D gene (5 bases each). Germline CDR1 SGHRS, CDR2 YFSETQ. Trimming took off 5 bases at V and 12 bases at J, with 24 bases between the two ends. The CDR3 is 15 residues long. The CDR3 nucleotides read TGCGCCAGCAGGCCCTCGGGAAAGGACAATGAAGGGCAGTTCTTC. Translation: CASRPSGKDNEGQFF.

This clone was counted a few times. This sequence joins TRBV19 and TRBJ1-1; perhaps TRBD1 as D (5 bases). The CDR3 consists of 14 residues. Germline loops: CDR1 LNHDA, CDR2 SQIVND (reference sequence). Trimming left V 9 bases short and J 5 bases short, with 19 bases between. Here the CDR3 DNA reads TGTGCCAGCCCTGCTCCGGGGCCCGCGACTGAAGCTTTCTTT. Translated, it gives CASPAPGPATEAFF.

The chain uses TRBV5-1 and TRBJ1-3, with D perhaps TRBD1 (5 bases). The V gene lost 0 bases and the J gene lost 2 bases, with 12 bases spanning the gap. Germline CDR1 and CDR2: SGHRS and YFSETQ. The CDR3 length is 16 residues. CDR3 loop: CASSLDPGLTGNTIYF. For the CDR3, the DNA is TGCGCCAGCAGCTTGGATCCAGGGCTAACTGGAAACACCATATATTTT.

This clone was recorded once. This chain connects TRBV6-5 to TRBJ1-1; TRBD1 is a possible D gene (5 bases). CDR1 and CDR2 (germline): MNHEY, SVGAGI. CDR3 length: 14 amino acids. The V end was cut by 4 bases, the J end by 4 bases, with 13 bases between. CDR3 nucleotides: TGTGCCAGCAGTTCTCGGGGGAAAGGCACTGAAGCTTTCTTT. This gives the protein CASSSRGKGTEAFF.

The chain links TRBV19 to TRBJ2-7; 9 nucleotides line up with TRBD2. Trimming cost V 8 bases and J 0 bases; bases outside gene matches: 8. CDR1 is LNHDA and CDR2 is SQIVND in the germline V gene (reference sequence). The CDR3 spans 15 residues. For the CDR3, the DNA is TGTGCCAGTGGAATAGCGGGGGCTCCCTCCTACGAGCAGTACTTC. Protein sequence: CASGIAGAPSYEQYF.

This rearrangement joins TRBV4-1 to TRBJ1-1; the D gene is possibly TRBD1 (5 bases). Trimming removed 4 bases at V and 11 bases at J, with 14 bases between. The germline V gene encodes CDR1 MGHRA and CDR2 YSYEKL. This CDR3 comprises 12 residues. The CDR3 sequence: CASSPTGREAFF. The CDR3 DNA sequence: TGCGCCAGCAGCCCGACGGGCAGGGAGGCTTTCTTT.

This clone has just a few counts. This chain connects TRBV18 to TRBJ1-2; 8 nucleotides align to TRBD1. Germline CDR1 is KGHSH and CDR2 is LQKENI. The V gene end was trimmed by 3 bases and the J gene end by 5 bases; junction bases not matched to a gene: 5. The CDR3 sequence is 14 residues long. In DNA form, the CDR3 reads TGTGCCAGCTCACCCGGACAGGGTCAATATGGCTACACCTTC. Amino acids: CASSPGQGQYGYTF.

The chain has TRBV7-2 and TRBJ1-5, with 8 bases lining up with TRBD1. Germline assignment: CDR1 SGHTA and CDR2 FQGNSA. CDR3 size: 15 residues. The J segment lost 3 bases and the V segment lost 4 bases, leaving 5 bases of the junction unmatched. The CDR3 DNA follows: TGTGCCAGCAGCTATCAGGGGGCATCCAATCAGCCCCAGCATTTT. Residues: CASSYQGASNQPQHF. Complete variable domain (other parts from reference TRBV7-2 and TRBJ1-5): GAGVSQSPSNKVTEKGKDVELRCDPISGHTALYWYRQSLGQGLEFLIYFQGNSAPDKSGLPSDRFSAERTGGSVSTLTIQRTQQEDSAVYLCASSYQGASNQPQHFGDGTRLSIL.